A single sample gave rise to the 27 T cell receptor beta chains below, sequenced in a study of blood T cell repertoires in COVID-19. Produced via immunoSEQ multiplex PCR; TCRdb's table is partial and in-frame only. This table holds roughly 190,000 clones, roughly 92% found once. What was sequenced was peripheral blood. These receptors were taken from a man in his thirties or forties with COVID-19, enrolled during active disease.

This clone was found once. The gene calls are TRBV6-5 and TRBJ1-1, with TRBD1 matching 11 bases. The V gene end was trimmed by 4 bases and the J gene end by 6 bases; junction bases not matched to a gene: 7. Germline V gives CDR1 MNHEY, CDR2 SVGAGI. The CDR3 length is 15 residues. The CDR3 DNA reads as TGTGCCAGCAGTTCTACCGGGACAGGGGGACCTGAAGCTTTCTTT. It specifies CASSSTGTGGPEAFF.

The chain combines TRBV4-1 with TRBJ2-7; 8 bases are shared with TRBD2. V shed 1 base, J shed 7 bases, and the junction held 9 bases outside the gene matches. The germline V gene encodes CDR1 MGHRA and CDR2 YSYEKL. CDR3 length: 15 amino acids. The CDR3 protein is CASSQVTGGQWEQYF. The CDR3 DNA is TGCGCCAGCAGCCAAGTTACGGGGGGGCAATGGGAGCAGTACTTC.

The chain combines TRBV20-1 with TRBJ1-2; D remains ambiguous. Trimming removed 6 bases from V and 8 bases from J, with 10 bases in between. CDR3 length equals 10 residues. Germline CDR1 is DFQATT and CDR2 is SNEGSKA (reference sequence). CDR3: CSAGADGYTF. CDR3 nucleotides: TGCAGTGCAGGAGCTGACGGCTACACCTTC.

This chain uses TRBV3-1 (or the pseudogene TRBV3-2) with TRBJ1-3; D is undetermined. The CDR3 sequence is 15 residues long. Germline V CDR1 and CDR2: LGHDT, YNNKEL (reference sequence). With 1 base removed from V and 0 bases from J, the gap between germline ends came to 7 bases. The CDR3 here is CASSQVQFSGNTIYF. CDR3 bases: TGTGCCAGCAGCCAAGTCCAGTTCTCTGGAAACACCATATATTTT.

The chain is built from TRBV4-1 and TRBJ2-2; 12 bases align to TRBD1. V gave up 2 bases and J gave up 0 bases; unmatched junction bases: 4. The CDR3 runs 18 residues. The germline V gene has CDR1 MGHRA and CDR2 YSYEKL. CDR3 in DNA: TGCGCCAGCAGCCAAACAGGGACAGGGGGCCCGAACACCGGGGAGCTGTTTTTT. Translation gives CASSQTGTGGPNTGELFF.

The gene calls are TRBV7-2 and TRBJ1-4; D uncertain. The CDR3 totals 14 residues. Trimming removed 5 bases from V and 2 bases from J, with 9 bases in between. The germline V gene encodes CDR1 SGHTA and CDR2 FQGNSA. CDR3 amino acids: CASSGGLTNEKLFF. Written as DNA, the CDR3 is TGTGCCAGCAGCGGCGGTTTGACTAATGAAAAACTGTTTTTT.

As for this clone: The sample carries other DNA sequences with the same CDR3. CDR3 loop: CASSLAGQNQPQHF. In DNA, the CDR3 is TGTGCCAGCAGCTTGGCAGGACAGAATCAGCCCCAGCATTTT. The chain joins TRBV5-4 to TRBJ1-5, with a weak D call TRBD1 (6 bases). Between the trimmed V and J ends, which lost 0 bases and 4 bases, there was a span of 8 bases. The V gene's germline CDR1 is SGHNT and CDR2 YYREEE (reference sequence). This CDR3 is 14 amino acids long.

The V call is TRBV5-1, the J call TRBJ1-1, with D possibly matching TRBD1 (6 bases). The CDR3 spans 15 residues. V dropped 3 bases and J dropped 0 bases, with 12 bases sitting between them. Looked up from germline, CDR1 is SGHRS and CDR2 is YFSETQ. The DNA for the CDR3 is TGCGCCAGCAGCTGGGCGGACAGCATGAACACTGAAGCTTTCTTT. It codes for CASSWADSMNTEAFF.

CDR3 region: CASSQVSGGHNEQFF. The CDR3 DNA sequence: TGTGCCAGCAGCCAAGTTAGCGGGGGGCACAATGAGCAGTTCTTC. The chain couples TRBV3-1 (or the pseudogene TRBV3-2) to TRBJ2-1; 10 nucleotides align to TRBD2. Germline V gene lookup returns CDR1 LGHDT and CDR2 YNNKEL (reference sequence). The junction had 2 bases not matched to a gene; V was cut back by 1 base and J by 5 bases. The CDR3 totals 15 residues.

The rearrangement links TRBV27 to TRBJ1-4; possible D gene TRBD1, 5 bases. Germline loops: CDR1 MNHEY, CDR2 SMNVEV (reference sequence). Trimming stripped 3 bases from V and 7 bases from J, with 12 bases between. The CDR3 has 14 residues. CDR3 DNA: TGTGCCAGCAGTTTGTTGGGGCAGGGTGAAAAACTGTTTTTT. It is translated as CASSLLGQGEKLFF.

This sequence joins TRBV19 and TRBJ1-2; 9 bases agree with TRBD1. CDR1 and CDR2 from the germline V gene are LNHDA and SQIVND (reference sequence). V lost 2 bases and J lost 4; bases outside the gene matches: 8. This CDR3 is built from 16 residues. The CDR3 coding sequence is TGTGCCAGTAGTATACTTGACAGGGGGTCCTTCTATGGCTACACCTTC. It encodes CASSILDRGSFYGYTF.

CDR3 DNA: TGTGCCAGCAGTTACTCGAGTTTCCGCAATAGAGAAAAACTGTTTTTT. Protein: CASSYSSFRNREKLFF. The chain employs TRBV6-5 and TRBJ1-4; D remains ambiguous. The germline V gene has CDR1 MNHEY and CDR2 SVGAGI. The CDR3 covers 16 residues. V was clipped by 0 bases and J by 8 bases, with 16 bases between them.

The chain links TRBV7-9 to TRBJ1-2; D not resolved. The CDR3 is made up of 15 amino acids. The germline CDR1 and CDR2 sequences are SEHNR and FQNEAQ (reference sequence). Trimming left V 0 bases short and J 0 bases short, with 8 bases between. The CDR3 DNA reads TGTGCCAGCAGCTTAGCGGGCACTGCTAACTATGGCTACACCTTC. Translation: CASSLAGTANYGYTF.

The rearrangement links TRBV6-4 to TRBJ2-7, with D perhaps matching TRBD1 (6 bases). Germline CDR1 MRHNA, CDR2 SNTAGT. The CDR3 runs to 15 residues. The ends were cut back, 0 bases at V and 5 bases at J, with 14 bases in the middle. The CDR3 region has the DNA TGTGCCAGCAGTGACTCATCCACTTACAGGGACGAGCAGTACTTC. This codes for CASSDSSTYRDEQYF.

This rearrangement joins TRBV7-9 to TRBJ2-7; tentatively, D is TRBD2 (7 bases). The CDR3 totals 16 residues. Germline V gene sequence: CDR1 SEHNR, CDR2 FQNEAQ (reference sequence). Trimming took 0 bases from V and 7 from J, leaving 19 bases between them. The CDR3 is CASSLAGGRNLREQYF. CDR3 nucleotides: TGTGCCAGCAGCTTAGCCGGGGGGCGAAATCTCCGTGAGCAGTACTTC.

The V gene is TRBV30, the J gene TRBJ1-1; D remains ambiguous. Looked up from germline, CDR1 is GTSNPN and CDR2 is SVGIG (reference sequence). This CDR3 contains 12 residues. V was trimmed by 0 bases and J by 11 bases, leaving 13 bases between them. The chain's CDR3 is CAWSVYGGRAFF. CDR3 coding DNA: TGTGCCTGGAGTGTATATGGCGGGAGGGCTTTCTTT. The complete variable domain, with remaining parts taken from reference TRBV30 and TRBJ1-1, reads SQTIHQWPATLVQPVGSPLSLECTVEGTSNPNLYWYRQAAGRGLQLLFYSVGIGQISSEVPQNLSASRPQDRQFILSSKKLLLSDSGFYLCAWSVYGGRAFFGQGTRLTVV.

Regarding this clone: Because the CDR3's place on the DNA is in doubt, the DNA is left out and the CDR3 is given as listed by TCRdb. The rearrangement uses TRBV9 and TRBJ2-1; the DNA was not used to check the table's D call, TRBD1. The CDR3 totals 13 residues, both ends included. CDR1 and CDR2 (germline): SGDLS, YYNGEE. The CDR3 sequence: CASSVGQGASLFF.

This chain joins TRBV23-1 and TRBJ2-5; possibly TRBD1 for D (6 bases). TRBV23-1 qualifies as an ORF whose function is uncertain. The CDR3 consists of 16 residues. The V and J ends lost 5 bases and 2 bases respectively, with 18 bases between them. The CDR3 sequence is CASSSQFRTEQETQYF. Written as DNA, the CDR3 is TGCGCCAGCAGTTCTCAATTCCGGACAGAGCAAGAGACCCAGTACTTC.

The chain combines TRBV18 with TRBJ2-5; 11 bases fit TRBD2. With V trimmed by 1 base and J by 3 bases, 4 bases remained unmatched. The CDR3 runs 16 residues. Germline V gene sequence: CDR1 KGHSH, CDR2 LQKENI. The CDR3 DNA is TGTGCCAGCTCACCACGTAGCGGGGGGGCGGAAGAGACCCAGTACTTC. Residues: CASSPRSGGAEETQYF.

The chain uses TRBV12-5 and TRBJ2-2, with TRBD2 matching over 9 bases. With V trimmed by 0 bases and J by 4 bases, 12 bases remained unmatched. Germline-derived CDR1 and CDR2 are LGHNT and FRNRAP. The CDR3 covers 19 residues. In DNA form, the CDR3 reads TGTGCTAGTGGTTTGGTACTTTGGCGGGGGGGCCGGATCACCGGGGAGCTGTTTTTT. Translating gives CASGLVLWRGGRITGELFF.

This chain joins TRBV3-1 (or the pseudogene TRBV3-2) and TRBJ1-1; TRBD1 aligns across 10 bases. Germline V lookup: CDR1 LGHDT, CDR2 YNNKEL (reference sequence). CDR3 length equals 14 residues. V lost 2 bases, J lost 5 bases, and 2 bases stayed unmatched. The CDR3 nucleotides are TGTGCCAGCAGCCAAAGACAGGGGGCTACTGAAGCTTTCTTT. Translating gives CASSQRQGATEAFF.

This chain joins TRBV5-1 and TRBJ1-3, with TRBD1 matching 7 bases. This CDR3 contains 16 residues. The germline V gene has CDR1 SGHRS and CDR2 YFSETQ. The V segment lost 4 bases and the J segment 2 bases; nucleotides outside the gene matches: 9. CDR3 protein: CASSLSLDRAGNTIYF. DNA of the CDR3: TGCGCCAGCAGCCTCTCCCTAGACAGGGCTGGAAACACCATATATTTT.

The rearrangement uses TRBV18 and TRBJ2-3; 7 bases fit TRBD1. The CDR3 is 16 amino acids. Looked up from germline, CDR1 is KGHSH and CDR2 is LQKENI. The junction had 12 bases not matched to a gene; V was cut back by 3 bases and J by 6 bases. The CDR3 sequence: CASSPWDSQGADTQYF. The DNA of the CDR3 is TGTGCCAGCTCACCTTGGGACAGCCAGGGCGCGGATACGCAGTATTTT. The entire variable domain, with the rest obtained from reference TRBV18 and TRBJ2-3, is as follows: NAGVMQNPRHLVRRRGQEARLRCSPMKGHSHVYWYRQLPEEGLKFMVYLQKENIIDESGMPKERFSAEFPKEGPSILRIQQVVRGDSAAYFCASSPWDSQGADTQYFGPGTRLTVL.

The chain carries TRBV19 and TRBJ1-4, with 9 bases fitting TRBD1. Germline assignment: CDR1 LNHDA and CDR2 SQIVND (reference sequence). The length of the CDR3 is 15 residues. V lost 3 bases to trimming and J lost 1 base; unmatched junction nucleotides: 0. For the CDR3, the DNA is TGTGCCAGTAGTATGGGACAGGGAACTAATGAAAAACTGTTTTTT. It yields the protein CASSMGQGTNEKLFF.

The chain uses TRBV2 and TRBJ2-5, with D tentatively TRBD1 (6 bases). The CDR3 loop spans 15 amino acids. Germline CDR1 SNHLY, CDR2 FYNNEI. V was shortened by 6 bases and J by 0 bases, with 14 bases between the two germline ends. The CDR3 coding sequence is TGTGCCAGCAGGTTACAGGGTACCTACCAAGAGACCCAGTACTTC. This sequence encodes CASRLQGTYQETQYF.

The gene calls are TRBV6-5 and TRBJ2-7; 9 bases align to TRBD1. The CDR3 has 15 amino acids. Germline V lookup: CDR1 MNHEY, CDR2 SVGAGI. V lost 4 bases and J lost 5; bases outside the gene matches: 9. The DNA of the CDR3 is TGTGCCAGCAGTTCCGCCACCACAGGGGGCCACGAGCAGTACTTC. This sequence encodes CASSSATTGGHEQYF.

V and J are TRBV6-5 and TRBJ1-2, with no clear D. The CDR3 consists of 14 residues. The V gene lost 5 bases and the J gene lost 3 bases, with 13 bases spanning the gap. Germline V lookup: CDR1 MNHEY, CDR2 SVGAGI. CDR3 nucleotides: TGTGCCAGCAGTATGGGTACGAGGTACTATGGCTACACCTTC. Its protein is CASSMGTRYYGYTF.